This record looks at one TCR beta chain sequence and its context. The antigen remains unidentified. The source of the sample is a study of cytomegalovirus exposure and HLA in healthy donors. About the study: From HLA-typed donors, an early data release held tens of millions of unique TCRs. Whole-study findings and limits: Using a false discovery rate of 0.05, a later analysis showed that 15,000 to 20,000 TCR beta sequences were associated with HLA alleles. Across all donors, roughly uniform sequencing depth was an assumption of the presence/absence analyses.

In the PCR, 60 Vbeta and 13 Jbeta primers were used. Original data processing: Later analysis identified tens of millions of unique TCR beta chains, about 10 million shared. The assay was immunoSEQ multiplex PCR, and TCRdb's table has in-frame clones only and misses some. V, J and clone size derive from that table, while D and trimming were established from the DNA sequence. The profile shows approximately 190,000 clones, roughly four fifths of them singletons. The length of the CDR3 is 14 residues. Germline trimming cut 7 bases from V and 7 bases from J; bases unmatched to any gene: 11. Germline-derived CDR1 and CDR2 are SGHRS and YFSETQ.

The genes are TRBV5-1 and TRBJ1-1; 9 nucleotides line up with TRBD1. Source material: PBMCs. The sequence was collected from a young woman in good health and CMV-seronegative. The CDR3 DNA sequence: TGCGCCAGCCGGTCGACAGGGGGTGAGAGTGAAGCTTTCTTT. Translated: CASRSTGGESEAFF.